This T cell receptor (beta chain) was identified during a study of blood T cells in healthy people across ages. This clonotype was detected ten times or more. The antigen is undetermined. A second about 6 to 12 cycle PCR used barcoded and J-beta primers. Using its own MiXCR run on the 5' RACE reads, TCRdb lists one record per CDR3 protein. The sample lists hundreds of thousands of distinct CDR3 sequences; approximately 30% were seen once. The CDR3 sequence is 13 residues long. The V and J ends lost 6 bases and 6 bases, in that order; junction bases with no gene match: 4. Study-wide points: Among T cells, TCR beta diversity per million cells dropped roughly linearly as age rose. Estimated diversity that came from one million T cells was considered an underestimate. Naive CD4+ cell counts and diversity both ran higher in long-lived than in aged donors.

The TCR originated in a woman of 80 years or more in good health. The rearrangement joins TRBV12-3 or TRBV12-4 to TRBJ1-5; TRBD1 aligns across 8 bases. The sample taken for sequencing was blood. This CDR3 reads CASSVGTGQPQHF. DNA of the CDR3: TGTGCCAGCAGCGTCGGGACAGGTCAGCCCCAGCATTTT.